Sequencing of this TCR beta chain was carried out in a study of CD8 T cells in ankylosing spondylitis. Study-level findings and limits: Disease-linked clones were found to be CD8+ and relatively rare in peripheral blood.

Ten or more counts support this clonotype. No antigen is known for it. The V end lost 2 bases, the J end lost 8 bases, and 7 bases lay between the germline ends. This CDR3 has 12 residues. Each CDR3 protein is one row after TCRdb ran MiXCR on the 5' RACE reads. The sample includes 85,000 to 100,000 distinct CDR3 sequences, roughly 9.6% seen only once; the top ten take over 4.5%. The sample was blood, either unsorted or a sorted T cell fraction (not recorded which). V gene TRBV12-3 or TRBV12-4 combines with J gene TRBJ2-4; D unresolved. The clonotype comes from a male donor with ankylosing spondylitis or in good health (not recorded which). This CDR3 reads CASSLNGHIQYF. CDR3 DNA sequence: TGTGCCAGCAGTTTAAACGGACACATTCAGTACTTC.